The 6 T cell receptor beta chains given below trace back to one sample, sequenced in a study of beta chain features in type 1 diabetes. As every portion of the isolated RNA was reverse transcribed, the sequencing read expressed TCRB transcripts. TCRdb keeps only in-frame clones here, not all; method: immunoSEQ multiplex PCR. The sample shows 250,000 to 350,000 clones, 14% of them seen only once. The sequencing sample was made of central memory CD4+ T cells from blood. These TCRs come from a young man in good health.

This clone was observed many times. The gene calls are TRBV21-1 and TRBJ2-7. TRBV21-1 is marked as a pseudogene. This CDR3 has 17 amino acids. The CDR3 region has the DNA TGTGCCAGCAGCAAAGCGGGAAGTCGCGAACGATCCTACGAGCAGTACGTC. Protein sequence: CASSKAGSRERSYEQYV.

This clone was counted a few times. The chain is built from TRBV10-3 and TRBJ2-7; TRBD2 is a possible D gene (5 bases). CDR1 ENHRY and CDR2 SYGVKD come from the germline V gene. Trimming took off 8 bases at V and 7 bases at J, with 18 bases between the two ends. There are 13 residues in the CDR3. The CDR3 coding sequence is TGTGCCATCCGGCCCCAAATTACGGGGGAGCAGTACGTC. This gives the protein CAIRPQITGEQYV.

This clone has more than one count but fewer than ten. V and J are TRBV2 and TRBJ1-2; D possibly corresponds to TRBD1 (5 bases). The V and J ends lost 2 bases and 5 bases respectively, with 12 bases between them. This CDR3 region has 14 residues. Germline V gene data show CDR1 as SNHLY and CDR2 as FYNNEI. The CDR3 region has the DNA TGTGCCAGCAGTGAACTGACAGTACAATATGGCTACACCTTC. Its translation: CASSELTVQYGYTF.

J is TRBJ2-1 and V is TRBV9; 12 bases fit TRBD2. The CDR3 loop spans 15 amino acids. V was pared by 4 bases and J by 6 bases, with 5 bases of the junction left unmatched. Germline V gene sequence: CDR1 SGDLS, CDR2 YYNGEE. CDR3 amino acids: CASSLSSGRVNEQFF. The CDR3 DNA reads TGTGCCAGCAGCCTCTCTAGCGGGAGGGTCAATGAGCAGTTCTTC. The full variable domain, completed using reference TRBV9 and TRBJ2-1, is DSGVTQTPKHLITATGQRVTLRCSPRSGDLSVYWYQQSLDQGLQFLIQYYNGEERAKGNILERFSAQQFPDLHSELNLSSLELGDSALYFCASSLSSGRVNEQFFGPGTRLTVL.

The table lists this clone with a few counts. The rearrangement joins TRBV6-5 to TRBJ1-5; 10 positions agree with TRBD1. CDR3 length equals 15 residues. Germline V gene data show CDR1 as MNHEY and CDR2 as SVGAGI. V trimming: 5 bases; J trimming: 5 bases; junction bases outside the gene matches: 6. CDR3 amino acids: CASSLGTGVYQPQHF. The CDR3 region has the DNA TGTGCCAGCAGTCTTGGGACAGGGGTGTATCAGCCCCAGCATTTT.

Only a few counts were recorded for this clone. The chain uses TRBV19 and TRBJ2-1; 8 bases map to TRBD1. V shed 1 base and J 7 bases; nucleotides not matched to a gene: 9. The germline V gene has CDR1 LNHDA and CDR2 SQIVND (reference sequence). The CDR3 sequence is 16 residues long. The CDR3 loop is CASSIARLDRANEQFF. The DNA for the CDR3 is TGTGCCAGTAGTATAGCCCGCCTGGACAGGGCGAATGAGCAGTTCTTC. The variable domain in full, completed from reference TRBV19 and TRBJ2-1, reads DGGITQSPKYLFRKEGQNVTLSCEQNLNHDAMYWYRQDPGQGLRLIYYSQIVNDFQKGDIAEGYSVSREKKESFPLTVTSAQKNPTAFYLCASSIARLDRANEQFFGPGTRLTVL.